This entry lists 18 T cell receptor beta chains sequenced from one sample in a study of response to subunit inactivated influenza vaccine. TCRdb processed the RT-PCR reads anew with MiXCR; each CDR3 protein has one entry. Of fewer than 800,000 distinct CDR3 sequences listed, 15% to 19% are singletons. Sequencing was performed on PBMCs from blood, taken 12 days after vaccination. The receptors originated from a middle-aged man who received an inactivated influenza vaccine.

The chain recombines TRBV4-3 with TRBJ2-5; TRBD2 might be the D (7 bases). CDR1 and CDR2 from the germline V gene are LGHNA and YSLEER. The CDR3 has 14 residues. The V end was cut by 6 bases, the J end by 2 bases, with 13 bases between. The CDR3 coding sequence is TGCGCCAGCAGTAAGGGGAGGGGGCAAGAGACCCAGTACTTC. Protein sequence: CASSKGRGQETQYF.

The V and J genes are TRBV2 and TRBJ2-3; maybe TRBD2 (6 bases). The germline V gene encodes CDR1 SNHLY and CDR2 FYNNEI. The CDR3 is 16 amino acids. Trimming shortened V by 7 bases and J by 0 bases, and 17 bases separated the two germline ends. The CDR3 is CASTHYGRSSTDTQYF. CDR3 sequence (DNA): TGTGCCAGCACCCACTACGGGAGATCTAGCACAGATACGCAGTATTTT.

This clonotype was picked up a small number of times. The chain recombines TRBV20-1 with TRBJ2-1; 14 bases align to TRBD2. There are 17 residues in the CDR3. Germline V CDR1 and CDR2: DFQATT, SNEGSKA (reference sequence). V gave up 4 bases and J gave up 7 bases; unmatched junction bases: 12. CDR3 region: CSATGGTSGRVQNEQFF. The CDR3 coding sequence is TGCAGTGCTACAGGGGGGACTAGCGGGAGAGTTCAGAATGAGCAGTTCTTC.

This clonotype was counted between two and nine times. The rearrangement uses TRBV7-9 and TRBJ2-2; D is uncertain. Trimming removed 4 bases from V and 6 bases from J, with 12 bases in between. The CDR3 covers 14 residues. Germline CDR1 SEHNR, CDR2 FQNEAQ (reference sequence). CDR3: CASSSQRGAGELFF. CDR3 sequence (DNA): TGTGCCAGCAGCTCTCAGCGTGGGGCCGGGGAGCTGTTTTTT.

The chain links TRBV7-2 to TRBJ2-2; D may be TRBD1 or TRBD2 (5 bases each). Trimming removed 3 bases from V and 7 bases from J, with 15 bases in between. The CDR3 sequence is 15 residues long. Germline CDR1 reads SGHTA; CDR2 reads FQGNSA. CDR3 protein: CASSFSSGTIGELFF. The CDR3 region has the DNA TGTGCCAGCAGCTTCTCTTCAGGGACGATCGGGGAGCTGTTTTTT.

V is TRBV19 and J is TRBJ2-3; 8 bases are shared with TRBD1. The CDR3 consists of 13 residues. Trimming took 5 bases from V and 6 from J; bases not matched to a gene: 4. Germline CDR1 and CDR2: LNHDA and SQIVND (reference sequence). CDR3 sequence: CASSDRGGDTQYF. CDR3 in DNA: TGTGCCAGTAGTGACAGGGGCGGCGATACGCAGTATTTT.

The genes are TRBV18 and TRBJ2-1; 10 bases are shared with TRBD2. Germline values: CDR1 KGHSH, CDR2 LQKENI. The CDR3 runs 15 residues. Trimming took 4 bases from V and 4 from J; bases not matched to a gene: 4. The CDR3 is CASSLLAGHYNEQFF. In nucleotides, the CDR3 is TGTGCCAGCTCACTACTAGCGGGACATTACAATGAGCAGTTCTTC.

This clonotype was observed a handful of times. This sequence joins TRBV25-1 and TRBJ2-5, with TRBD2 identical over 7 bases. V was pared by 3 bases and J by 6 bases, with 13 bases of the junction left unmatched. Looked up from germline, CDR1 is MGHDK and CDR2 is SYGVNS. This CDR3 has 16 amino acids. The CDR3 protein is CASSDRKREAYKTQYF. The CDR3 coding sequence is TGTGCCAGCAGTGATCGAAAGCGGGAAGCTTACAAGACCCAGTACTTC.

Only a few counts were recorded for this clonotype. The chain has TRBV29-1 and TRBJ2-7, with TRBD1 identical over 8 bases. The CDR3 is made up of 14 amino acids. The V gene's germline CDR1 is SQVTM and CDR2 ANQGSEA. The J segment lost 3 bases and the V segment lost 3 bases, leaving 7 bases of the junction unmatched. CDR3 loop: CSVEVRTGNYEQYF. The CDR3 nucleotides are TGCAGCGTTGAGGTCCGGACAGGGAACTACGAGCAGTACTTC.

This clonotype was seen a few times. The chain couples TRBV7-9 to TRBJ2-3, with 13 bases fitting TRBD2. V dropped 5 bases and J dropped 4; count of bases not matched to a gene: 3. The germline gives CDR1 SEHNR, CDR2 FQNEAQ (reference sequence). The CDR3 spans 15 residues. The CDR3 loop is CASSPGLAGPDTQYF. The CDR3 nucleotides are TGTGCCAGCAGCCCGGGACTAGCGGGGCCAGATACGCAGTATTTT.

The sample holds a few counts of this clonotype. The rearrangement uses TRBV4-2 and TRBJ1-1; D is unresolved. The length of the CDR3 is 17 residues. Per the germline V gene, CDR1 is LGHNA and CDR2 is YNFKEQ. Trimming took off 0 bases at V and 8 bases at J, with 22 bases between the two ends. CDR3 bases: TGTGCCAGCAGCCAAGAACCCGGTGAACTGCTGAATTCGGAAGCTTTCTTT. It yields the protein CASSQEPGELLNSEAFF.

This clonotype has just a few counts. V and J are TRBV27 and TRBJ2-1, with 13 bases matching TRBD2. The CDR3 is 13 amino acids. The ends lost 7 bases at V and 12 bases at J; junction bases unmatched: 6. Germline V CDR1 and CDR2: MNHEY, SMNVEV (reference sequence). CDR3 sequence (DNA): TGTGCCAGCACCTCGGGACTAGCGGGAAGGCAGTTCTTC. Its translation is CASTSGLAGRQFF.

The chain links TRBV9 to TRBJ2-3; 8 nucleotides agree with TRBD2. V was clipped by 0 bases and J by 5 bases; unmatched bases: 5. The CDR3 sequence is 15 residues long. CDR1 and CDR2 (germline): SGDLS, YYNGEE. CDR3 region: CASSVATLAGDTQYF. CDR3 nucleotides: TGTGCCAGCAGCGTAGCTACGCTAGCGGGAGATACGCAGTATTTT.

CDR3 bases: TGTGCCAGCAGCCCCTCTTCACCCAATGAAAAACTGTTTTTT. Translation: CASSPSSPNEKLFF. The chain couples TRBV3-1 to TRBJ1-4; D gene ambiguous. CDR1 and CDR2 (germline): LGHDT, YNNKEL (reference sequence). The CDR3 spans 14 residues. V was trimmed by 4 bases and J by 5 bases, leaving 11 bases between them.

The CDR3, as DNA: TGTGCCAGCAGTTTAGCGAGGTTTCGGACAGGAGGGGACTACGAGCAGTACTTC. Encoded protein: CASSLARFRTGGDYEQYF. V and J are TRBV12-3 or TRBV12-4 and TRBJ2-7; D is possibly TRBD1 (7 bases). The CDR3 runs 18 residues. V lost 0 bases and J lost 3, with 21 bases in between.

The chain has TRBV20-1 and TRBJ1-3; D unclear. The germline CDR1 and CDR2 sequences are DFQATT and SNEGSKA (reference sequence). This CDR3 spans 12 amino acids. V lost 6 bases, J lost 4 bases, and 10 bases lay in between. DNA of the CDR3: TGCAGTGCCGGTCCGTCCGGAAACACCATATATTTT. As protein: CSAGPSGNTIYF.

In DNA, the CDR3 is TGCGCCAGCAAACCTGTTGCAGGCCTGGAAAAACTGTTTTTT. Its translation: CASKPVAGLEKLFF. The gene calls are TRBV5-1 and TRBJ1-4; no definite D call. The germline CDR1 and CDR2 sequences are SGHRS and YFSETQ. The CDR3 spans 14 residues. V dropped 6 bases and J dropped 8 bases, with 17 bases sitting between them. Looking up the rest from reference TRBV5-1 and TRBJ1-4 gives the full variable domain: KAGVTQTPRYLIKTRGQQVTLSCSPISGHRSVSWYQQTPGQGLQFLFEYFSETQRNKGNFPGRFSGRQFSNSRSEMNVSTLELGDSALYLCASKPVAGLEKLFFGSGTQLSVL.

In nucleotides, the CDR3 is TGTGCCAGTAGTATCGAAGCGGGGGGACTCTACGAGCAGTACTTC. Residues: CASSIEAGGLYEQYF. This sequence joins TRBV19 and TRBJ2-7, with TRBD2 identical over 9 bases. Germline V CDR1 and CDR2: LNHDA, SQIVND (reference sequence). The CDR3 has 15 residues. V shed 3 bases and J 3 bases; nucleotides not matched to a gene: 6. The entire variable domain, with the rest obtained from reference TRBV19 and TRBJ2-7, is as follows: DGGITQSPKYLFRKEGQNVTLSCEQNLNHDAMYWYRQDPGQGLRLIYYSQIVNDFQKGDIAEGYSVSREKKESFPLTVTSAQKNPTAFYLCASSIEAGGLYEQYFGPGTRLTVT.